This entry lists 25 T cell receptor beta chains sequenced from one sample in a study of identical twins. TCRdb called the 5' RACE reads again in MiXCR, with one record for every CDR3 protein. The table has hundreds of thousands of distinct CDR3 sequences, around 8.3% seen once. These data also formed part of another study, on yellow fever vaccine responses in identical twins.

The sequenced material came from PBMCs. These receptor sequences come from a woman in her late teens or twenties in good health.

The chain joins TRBV7-2 to TRBJ2-3; no firm D call. CDR1 is SGHTA and CDR2 is FQGNSA in the germline V gene. The CDR3 is made up of 13 amino acids. Trimming took 4 bases from V and 1 from J, leaving 6 bases between them. CDR3: CASSSVGTDTQYF. In DNA form, the CDR3 reads TGTGCCAGCAGCTCAGTCGGCACAGATACGCAGTATTTT.

In nucleotides, the CDR3 is TGTGCCAGCAGCTTAGTCCCAGGGCGAGGTCTAGCGGGAGGGATAGAGCAGTTCTTC. It translates to CASSLVPGRGLAGGIEQFF. The rearrangement joins TRBV11-2 to TRBJ2-1, with 12 positions matching TRBD2. The junction had 17 bases not matched to a gene; V was cut back by 1 base and J by 10 bases. The germline V gene encodes CDR1 SGHAT and CDR2 FQNNGV. The CDR3 covers 19 residues.

This clonotype was seen a handful of times. The J gene is TRBJ2-1, the V gene TRBV20-1, with TRBD1 matching 8 bases. Germline V CDR1 and CDR2: DFQATT, SNEGSKA (reference sequence). The CDR3 is 13 residues long. J lost 1 base, V lost 8 bases, and 4 bases had no gene match. The CDR3 region has the DNA TGCAGTCCCTGGACAGGGTCCTACAATGAGCAGTTCTTC. Translated, it gives CSPWTGSYNEQFF.

In its sample, this clonotype was seen many times. V usage is TRBV12-3 or TRBV12-4 and J usage is TRBJ2-3, with D unclear. The CDR3 spans 15 residues. V shed 4 bases and J shed 4 bases, with 15 bases lying between them. In DNA form, the CDR3 reads TGTGCCAGCAGTTCGGACCGCCGCCTTCCAGATACGCAGTATTTT. Translating gives CASSSDRRLPDTQYF.

This clonotype was seen at least ten times. The chain is built from TRBV6-2 or TRBV6-3 and TRBJ2-7; no firm D call. The germline V gene has CDR1 MNHEY and CDR2 SVGEGT. CDR3 length: 13 residues. The V gene lost 2 bases and the J gene lost 1 base, with 6 bases spanning the gap. The CDR3 here is CASSYNPSYEQYF. The CDR3 nucleotides are TGTGCCAGCAGTTACAACCCTTCCTACGAGCAGTACTTC.

This clonotype came up a few times. V and J are TRBV4-3 and TRBJ2-2, with 7 bases that match TRBD2. In germline, CDR1 is LGHNA, CDR2 YSLEER. CDR3 size: 18 residues. V trimming: 0 bases; J trimming: 0 bases; junction bases outside the gene matches: 7. In DNA form, the CDR3 reads TGCGCCAGCAGCCAAGATCAAGCTAGCGGCGCGAACACCGGGGAGCTGTTTTTT. It translates to CASSQDQASGANTGELFF.

This clonotype was picked up a small number of times. J is TRBJ2-5 and V is TRBV7-6; 9 nucleotides agree with TRBD1. CDR3 size: 15 residues. Germline CDR1 and CDR2: SGHVS and FNYEAQ. Unmatched junction bases numbered 6, after V lost 5 bases and J lost 2 bases. CDR3 sequence reads: CASSLWTGEQETQYF. The CDR3 DNA reads as TGTGCCAGCAGCCTCTGGACAGGGGAACAAGAGACCCAGTACTTC.

The rearrangement links TRBV5-1 to TRBJ1-3; 7 bases match TRBD1. V was pared by 7 bases and J by 8 bases, with 12 bases of the junction left unmatched. CDR3 length: 14 residues. Germline-derived CDR1 and CDR2 are SGHRS and YFSETQ. This CDR3 reads CASSLLTGTDTIYF. The CDR3 coding sequence is TGCGCCAGCTCTTTGCTGACAGGGACAGACACCATATATTTT. Supplemented by reference TRBV5-1 and TRBJ1-3, the full variable domain reads KAGVTQTPRYLIKTRGQQVTLSCSPISGHRSVSWYQQTPGQGLQFLFEYFSETQRNKGNFPGRFSGRQFSNSRSEMNVSTLELGDSALYLCASSLLTGTDTIYFGEGSWLTVV.

This clonotype was detected many times. V gene TRBV5-1 combines with J gene TRBJ2-3, with D possibly matching TRBD2 (6 bases). The CDR3 is 14 amino acids. Trimming shortened V by 7 bases and J by 2 bases, and 14 bases separated the two germline ends. Per the germline V gene, CDR1 is SGHRS and CDR2 is YFSETQ. This chain's CDR3 is CASLRGSDTDTQYF. The CDR3 DNA sequence: TGCGCCAGCCTCCGGGGGTCCGACACAGATACGCAGTATTTT.

This clonotype was recorded a few times. The chain carries TRBV6-5 and TRBJ2-1; D may correspond to TRBD1 or TRBD2 (5 bases each). The CDR3 is 13 amino acids. V gave up 0 bases and J gave up 9 bases, with 9 bases separating them. Germline V lookup: CDR1 MNHEY, CDR2 SVGAGI. The CDR3 sequence is CASSYSLGTEQFF. In nucleotides, the CDR3 is TGTGCCAGCAGTTACTCTCTGGGGACTGAGCAGTTCTTC.

Ten or more counts support this clonotype. The V and J genes are TRBV12-3 or TRBV12-4 and TRBJ2-1, with TRBD2 matching over 7 bases. V trimming: 6 bases; J trimming: 14 bases; junction bases outside the gene matches: 7. There are 11 residues in the CDR3. The CDR3 is CASSLAEEKFF. Written as DNA, the CDR3 is TGTGCCAGCAGCCTAGCGGAGGAGAAGTTCTTC.

This clonotype was seen at least ten times. The chain carries TRBV12-3 or TRBV12-4 and TRBJ2-7; either TRBD1 or TRBD2 may supply D (5 bases each). This CDR3 has 16 amino acids. V was clipped by 6 bases and J by 3 bases, with 21 bases between them. The CDR3 here is CASSPDRDATYYEQYF. CDR3 DNA: TGTGCCAGCAGCCCAGACCGGGACGCCACATACTACGAGCAGTACTTC.

The gene calls are TRBV7-9 and TRBJ2-3, with D maybe TRBD1 (6 bases). Germline V gene data show CDR1 as SEHNR and CDR2 as FQNEAQ (reference sequence). This CDR3 contains 14 residues. Trimming pared 4 bases from V and 0 bases from J, leaving 8 bases between. CDR3 sequence (DNA): TGTGCCAGCAGCTACAGGGTTAGCACAGATACGCAGTATTTT. Its protein product is CASSYRVSTDTQYF. Full variable domain (outside the CDR3, taken from reference TRBV7-9 and TRBJ2-3): DTGVSQNPRHKITKRGQNVTFRCDPISEHNRLYWYRQTLGQGPEFLTYFQNEAQLEKSRLLSDRFSAERPKGSFSTLEIQRTEQGDSAMYLCASSYRVSTDTQYFGPGTRLTVL.

This clonotype was counted between two and nine times. The chain joins TRBV9 to TRBJ2-1; maybe TRBD2 (6 bases). V was cut by 0 bases and J by 5 bases, with 12 bases left in between. CDR1 and CDR2 (germline): SGDLS, YYNGEE. The CDR3 loop spans 15 amino acids. The CDR3 DNA sequence: TGTGCCAGCAGCGTAGTAGGTAGCGGAAACAATGAGCAGTTCTTC. Amino acids: CASSVVGSGNNEQFF.

This clonotype was seen ten or more times. This chain joins TRBV3-1 and TRBJ1-6, with D maybe TRBD1 (5 bases). The CDR3 is made up of 14 amino acids. Per germline, CDR1 LGHDT and CDR2 YNNKEL (reference sequence). V was shortened by 4 bases and J by 5 bases, with 9 bases between the two germline ends. The chain's CDR3 is CASSRDLHNSPLHF. The CDR3 DNA sequence: TGTGCCAGCAGCCGGGACCTCCATAATTCACCCCTCCACTTT.

This clonotype was seen a handful of times. The chain links TRBV11-2 to TRBJ2-7; 10 bases map to TRBD2. Unmatched junction bases numbered 15, after V lost 5 bases and J lost 5 bases. CDR1 is SGHAT and CDR2 is FQNNGV in the germline V gene. This CDR3 is 17 amino acids long. CDR3 amino acids: CASSHRGSWSGRDEQYF. In DNA, the CDR3 is TGTGCCAGCAGCCACAGAGGGAGTTGGAGCGGGAGGGACGAGCAGTACTTC. Full variable domain (outside the CDR3, taken from reference TRBV11-2 and TRBJ2-7): EAGVAQSPRYKIIEKRQSVAFWCNPISGHATLYWYQQILGQGPKLLIQFQNNGVVDDSQLPKDRFSAERLKGVDSTLKIQPAKLEDSAVYLCASSHRGSWSGRDEQYFGPGTRLTVT.

The chain has TRBV7-9 and TRBJ1-6; the D is unclear. The CDR3 is 14 residues long. Germline V gene lookup returns CDR1 SEHNR and CDR2 FQNEAQ (reference sequence). V lost 4 bases to trimming and J lost 5 bases, with 9 bases between them. The CDR3 loop reads CASSYFLDNSPLHF. For the CDR3, the DNA is TGTGCCAGCAGCTACTTTCTGGATAATTCACCCCTCCACTTT. Based on the CDR3 plus reference TRBV7-9 and TRBJ1-6, the full variable domain is DTGVSQNPRHKITKRGQNVTFRCDPISEHNRLYWYRQTLGQGPEFLTYFQNEAQLEKSRLLSDRFSAERPKGSFSTLEIQRTEQGDSAMYLCASSYFLDNSPLHFGNGTRLTVT.

CDR3 sequence: CSVDLGSAGELFF. The CDR3 DNA reads as TGCAGCGTTGACCTCGGGAGTGCCGGGGAGCTGTTTTTT. The chain employs TRBV29-1 and TRBJ2-2; a weak D match, TRBD2 (6 bases). Looked up from germline, CDR1 is SQVTM and CDR2 is ANQGSEA. Trimming took off 3 bases at V and 6 bases at J, with 11 bases between the two ends. The CDR3 sequence is 13 residues long.

The CDR3 DNA follows: TGTGCCACCGGACTAGAAAACAATGAGCAGTTCTTC. It codes for CATGLENNEQFF. This chain links TRBV24-1 with TRBJ2-1; 7 bases fit TRBD2. Germline CDR1 and CDR2: KGHDR and SFDVKD. The J segment lost 5 bases and the V segment lost 9 bases, leaving 3 bases of the junction unmatched. CDR3 length: 12 amino acids.

This clonotype was recorded a few times. The chain employs TRBV6-5 and TRBJ2-7; D gene ambiguous. Trimming left V 1 base short and J 2 bases short, with 12 bases between. The germline CDR1 and CDR2 sequences are MNHEY and SVGAGI. The CDR3 spans 15 residues. CDR3 loop: CASSYYNHPPYEQYF. The CDR3 nucleotides are TGTGCCAGCAGTTACTATAACCATCCTCCCTACGAGCAGTACTTC.

This clonotype was picked up many times. The chain carries TRBV29-1 and TRBJ2-5; D unclear. Germline V gives CDR1 SQVTM, CDR2 ANQGSEA. Trimming stripped 4 bases from V and 1 base from J, with 7 bases between. The CDR3 runs to 12 residues. The CDR3 here is CSVGYSQETQYF. DNA of the CDR3: TGCAGCGTTGGATACAGCCAAGAGACCCAGTACTTC.

This clonotype has just a few counts. V and J are TRBV2 and TRBJ1-1, with D unresolved. Germline V gene data show CDR1 as SNHLY and CDR2 as FYNNEI. This CDR3 spans 16 amino acids. The V gene lost 3 bases and the J gene lost 3 bases, with 17 bases spanning the gap. The chain's CDR3 is CASSEWGWGRDTEAFF. CDR3 nucleotide sequence: TGTGCCAGCAGTGAGTGGGGTTGGGGTCGGGACACTGAAGCTTTCTTT.

The J gene is TRBJ1-1, the V gene TRBV12-3 or TRBV12-4; TRBD1 matches 9 bases. Trimming took 8 bases from V and 5 from J; bases not matched to a gene: 9. The length of the CDR3 is 14 residues. CDR3: CASGTWDRETEAFF. Here the CDR3 DNA reads TGTGCCAGCGGGACCTGGGACAGGGAGACTGAAGCTTTCTTT.

This clonotype turned up a few times. The chain combines TRBV4-2 with TRBJ2-2; D is tentatively TRBD1 or TRBD2 (6 bases each). The CDR3 has 15 residues. The germline V gene has CDR1 LGHNA and CDR2 YNFKEQ. The ends were cut back, 8 bases at V and 5 bases at J, with 18 bases in the middle. Here the CDR3 reads CASCPGAGLTGELFF. CDR3 sequence (DNA): TGTGCCAGCTGTCCGGGGGCCGGACTAACCGGGGAGCTGTTTTTT.

There are a few counts of this clonotype. The chain couples TRBV29-1 to TRBJ2-7, with 10 bases fitting TRBD1. With 6 bases clipped from V and 6 bases from J, the junction kept 11 bases outside the gene matches. The germline gives CDR1 SQVTM, CDR2 ANQGSEA. The CDR3 has 14 residues. The chain's CDR3 is CSVLIDRGLSEQYF. In DNA, the CDR3 is TGCAGCGTGCTTATCGACAGGGGGCTAAGCGAGCAGTACTTC.